This T cell receptor beta chain was identified in a study of identical twins. Study-level findings and limits: With abundant cord blood beta clonotypes, insertions were fewer; memory repertoires showed no such pattern.

This clonotype was seen a few times. Its antigen remains unknown. The CDR3 covers 15 residues. Germline V CDR1 and CDR2: SGHVS, FQNEAQ. With 5 bases clipped from V and 6 bases from J, the junction kept 11 bases outside the gene matches. Unique molecular identifiers were present on cDNA, and template switching added a universal primer site. TCRdb independently ran MiXCR on the 5' RACE reads; one entry per CDR3 protein. The sample shows approximately 620,000 distinct CDR3 sequences, around 8.6% of them seen only once. A further study also used this sample, focusing on yellow fever vaccine responses in identical twins. From that paper: A vaccine T cell response that seemed partly convergent and partly personalized was reported in twins.

The TCR sequence derives from a young woman in good health. The source material was PBMCs. This chain links TRBV7-8 with TRBJ2-7, with TRBD1 matching over 9 bases. The CDR3 coding sequence is TGTGCCAGCAGCCAAGGGAGGGACAGGGATCGCGAGCAGTACTTC. Its translation: CASSQGRDRDREQYF.